Presented here are 19 T cell receptor beta chains from one specimen sequenced in a study of cytomegalovirus exposure and HLA in healthy donors. Assay: immunoSEQ multiplex PCR; the TCRdb copy retains only in-frame clones and omits some. Of 50,000 to 80,000 clones in the sample, roughly 91% were seen once. Material: PBMCs. These receptor sequences come from a young woman in good health and CMV-seronegative.

The rearrangement uses TRBV7-9 and TRBJ1-1, with D hard to call. Germline lookup yields CDR1 SEHNR and CDR2 FQNEAQ (reference sequence). V gave up 3 bases and J gave up 1 base, with 6 bases separating them. The CDR3 has 13 residues. For the CDR3, the DNA is TGTGCCAGCAGCTTCTCACAGAACACTGAAGCTTTCTTT. Translating it yields CASSFSQNTEAFF.

The chain is built from TRBV5-5 and TRBJ1-5; D is undetermined. CDR1 is SGHKS, CDR2 YYEKEE, per germline (reference sequence). Trimming shortened V by 2 bases and J by 2 bases, and 8 bases separated the two germline ends. There are 14 residues in the CDR3. The CDR3 DNA sequence: TGTGCCAGCAGCTTTTTTTCGGGCAATCAGCCCCAGCATTTT. Its translation is CASSFFSGNQPQHF.

CDR3 sequence: CASSETSGLSYEQYF. DNA for the CDR3: TGCGCCAGCAGCGAAACTAGCGGGCTATCCTACGAGCAGTACTTC. V gene TRBV4-1 combines with J gene TRBJ2-7; 9 bases are shared with TRBD2. The CDR3 has 15 amino acids. Per the germline V gene, CDR1 is MGHRA and CDR2 is YSYEKL. With V trimmed by 5 bases and J by 1 base, 6 bases remained unmatched.

V gene TRBV10-3 combines with J gene TRBJ1-1; TRBD1 matches 8 bases. CDR1 is ENHRY, CDR2 SYGVKD, per germline. The CDR3 extends over 14 amino acids. Germline trimming cut 4 bases from V and 0 bases from J; bases unmatched to any gene: 1. CDR3 in DNA: TGTGCCATCAGTGGGGGACAGGTGAACACTGAAGCTTTCTTT. Its translation: CAISGGQVNTEAFF.

This clone was counted a few times. The chain joins TRBV28 to TRBJ1-2, with D possibly TRBD1 on 6 matching bases. Germline V CDR1 and CDR2: MDHEN, SYDVKM. This CDR3 contains 13 residues. V lost 6 bases, J lost 8 bases, and 16 bases lay in between. The CDR3 region is CASRKQGVLGYTF. The CDR3 region has the DNA TGTGCCAGCAGAAAACAGGGAGTACTAGGCTACACCTTC.

J is TRBJ1-1 and V is TRBV15; D is ambiguous. Germline V CDR1 and CDR2: LNHNV, YYDKDF (reference sequence). The CDR3 spans 13 residues. With 5 bases removed from V and 3 bases from J, the gap between germline ends came to 10 bases. The CDR3 spells CATSYSDDTEAFF. The CDR3 DNA sequence: TGTGCCACCAGCTACAGTGATGACACTGAAGCTTTCTTT.

Concerning this clone itself: Other DNA variants within this sample encode the same CDR3. The V gene is TRBV18, the J gene TRBJ1-5; 9 bases align to TRBD1. CDR1 and CDR2 (germline): KGHSH, LQKENI. The CDR3 is 15 amino acids. V shed 6 bases, J shed 5 bases, and the junction held 8 bases outside the gene matches. The CDR3 DNA is TGTGCCAGCTCGCTAGGGACAGGGAGAGATCAGCCCCAGCATTTT. This translates into CASSLGTGRDQPQHF.

For the CDR3, the DNA is TGTGCCACTCTAGATACGGGGGTGGGGACTGAAGCTTTCTTT. Its translation: CATLDTGVGTEAFF. V usage is TRBV19 and J usage is TRBJ1-1; D might be TRBD1 (5 bases). The germline V and J ends were trimmed by 10 bases and 5 bases, with 20 bases remaining between them. CDR3 length: 14 residues. Per the germline V gene, CDR1 is LNHDA and CDR2 is SQIVND (reference sequence).

In DNA, the CDR3 is TGTGCCAGCGGTTTAGCGGGGTCCTCCTACGAGCAGTACTTC. Amino acids: CASGLAGSSYEQYF. The V and J genes are TRBV2 and TRBJ2-7, with 8 bases matching TRBD2. Germline CDR1 SNHLY, CDR2 FYNNEI. V trimming: 8 bases; J trimming: 0 bases; junction bases outside the gene matches: 6. The CDR3 length is 14 residues.

V gene TRBV19 combines with J gene TRBJ2-1, with 11 nucleotides matching TRBD2. The V and J ends lost 2 bases and 10 bases, in that order; junction bases with no gene match: 1. The CDR3 runs 13 residues. CDR1 LNHDA and CDR2 SQIVND come from the germline V gene (reference sequence). The CDR3 sequence is CASSITSGREQFF. In DNA form, the CDR3 reads TGTGCCAGTAGTATAACTAGCGGGAGAGAGCAGTTCTTC.

This clone was seen just once. The chain has TRBV7-8 and TRBJ2-3, with TRBD2 matching over 8 bases. This CDR3 has 16 residues. The J segment lost 1 base and the V segment lost 4 bases, leaving 7 bases of the junction unmatched. The V gene's germline CDR1 is SGHVS and CDR2 FQNEAQ. The CDR3 DNA follows: TGTGCCAGCAGCTCCTCAACGGGACTAGGCACAGATACGCAGTATTTT. Its translation: CASSSSTGLGTDTQYF.

This rearrangement joins TRBV5-1 to TRBJ2-1, with TRBD1 matching over 11 bases. The CDR3 consists of 17 residues. The J segment lost 5 bases and the V segment lost 1 base, leaving 8 bases of the junction unmatched. Germline loops: CDR1 SGHRS, CDR2 YFSETQ. In DNA, the CDR3 is TGCGCCAGCAGCTTGAGAGGACAGGGGGCGCCCGACAATGAGCAGTTCTTC. It yields the protein CASSLRGQGAPDNEQFF. The full variable domain, completed using reference TRBV5-1 and TRBJ2-1, is KAGVTQTPRYLIKTRGQQVTLSCSPISGHRSVSWYQQTPGQGLQFLFEYFSETQRNKGNFPGRFSGRQFSNSRSEMNVSTLELGDSALYLCASSLRGQGAPDNEQFFGPGTRLTVL.

The rearrangement joins TRBV28 to TRBJ1-1; D perhaps matches TRBD1 (6 bases). The ends were cut back, 5 bases at V and 5 bases at J, with 15 bases in the middle. There are 14 residues in the CDR3. The V gene's germline CDR1 is MDHEN and CDR2 SYDVKM. CDR3 loop: CASSEGGRRTEAFF. CDR3 in DNA: TGTGCCAGCAGTGAAGGGGGTAGAAGGACTGAAGCTTTCTTT.

The chain is built from TRBV15 and TRBJ2-5, with TRBD2 matching 7 bases. Germline trimming cut 6 bases from V and 3 bases from J; bases unmatched to any gene: 4. The germline CDR1 and CDR2 sequences are LNHNV and YYDKDF (reference sequence). The length of the CDR3 is 13 residues. The CDR3 is CATRPRGEETQYF. In DNA, the CDR3 is TGTGCCACCAGGCCCCGGGGGGAAGAGACCCAGTACTTC.

This clone showed up just once. The rearrangement links TRBV6-1 to TRBJ1-1; D not resolved. CDR3 length equals 13 residues. The V end lost 7 bases, the J end lost 2 bases, and 11 bases lay between the germline ends. Per germline, CDR1 MNHNS and CDR2 SASEGT. CDR3 loop: CASNPGENTEAFF. For the CDR3, the DNA is TGTGCCAGCAATCCGGGAGAAAACACTGAAGCTTTCTTT.

This clone occurred a few times. The chain has TRBV4-1 and TRBJ2-7, with D tentatively TRBD1 (6 bases). The CDR3 is made up of 16 amino acids. CDR1 is MGHRA, CDR2 YSYEKL, per germline. V was clipped by 1 base and J by 4 bases, with 17 bases between them. CDR3 nucleotides: TGCGCCAGCAGCCAAGCCAACAGGGTCTCGAGATACGAGCAGTACTTC. It is translated as CASSQANRVSRYEQYF.

The CDR3 DNA follows: TGTGCCAGCAGCTTAGTAGCGGGAGGTAACTACGAGCAGTACTTC. It translates to CASSLVAGGNYEQYF. The rearrangement links TRBV7-2 to TRBJ2-7; TRBD2 matches 10 bases. Germline CDR1 SGHTA, CDR2 FQGNSA. CDR3 length: 15 residues. Germline trimming cut 1 base from V and 3 bases from J; bases unmatched to any gene: 3.

This chain connects TRBV19 to TRBJ1-5; 11 nucleotides line up with TRBD1. Trimming took 4 bases from V and 3 from J; bases not matched to a gene: 5. Germline V gene data show CDR1 as LNHDA and CDR2 as SQIVND (reference sequence). The length of the CDR3 is 16 residues. The CDR3 protein is CASSTGQGANNQPQHF. CDR3 bases: TGTGCCAGTAGTACCGGACAGGGGGCGAACAATCAGCCCCAGCATTTT.

This chain connects TRBV7-3 to TRBJ2-2; D gene unclear. The CDR3 sequence is 13 residues long. The germline V gene has CDR1 SGHTA and CDR2 FQGTGA. Trimming pared 5 bases from V and 2 bases from J, leaving 6 bases between. The CDR3 DNA reads as TGTGCCAGCAGCCGTACTAACACCGGGGAGCTGTTTTTT. Translation gives CASSRTNTGELFF.